The following is a T cell receptor (beta chain) sequence with its context. Authors' methods: Quantification of nucleated cells was approximated via reference gene primer amplification. Sequencing used immunoSEQ multiplex PCR; TCRdb keeps in-frame clones, though not all of them. D and trimming were read from the DNA, whereas the V and J calls and clone size are those reported in that table. The data show nearly 40,000 clones, about four fifths seen once. The source of the sample is a study of blood T cell repertoires in COVID-19. Overall study context: Both acute and convalescent COVID-19 samples were obtained from the United States, Italy and Spain. From T cells, B-cell-depleted T cells, or PBMCs came the material, which was cDNA or gDNA.

The V gene's germline CDR1 is SEHNR and CDR2 FQNEAQ (reference sequence). The V and J ends lost 5 bases and 7 bases respectively, with 12 bases between them. The CDR3 length is 12 residues. The sample was peripheral blood. This clonotype was sampled from a man over 45 with active or convalescent COVID-19. The gene calls are TRBV7-9 and TRBJ2-7; a weak D match, TRBD1 (6 bases). For the CDR3, the DNA is TGTGCCAGCAGCCGTAACAGGGTTGAGCAGTACTTC. Its translation: CASSRNRVEQYF. The variable domain in full, completed from reference TRBV7-9 and TRBJ2-7, reads DTGVSQNPRHKITKRGQNVTFRCDPISEHNRLYWYRQTLGQGPEFLTYFQNEAQLEKSRLLSDRFSAERPKGSFSTLEIQRTEQGDSAMYLCASSRNRVEQYFGPGTRLTVT.